Following are 10 T cell receptor beta chains from one sample sequenced in a study of cytomegalovirus exposure and HLA in healthy donors. Clones were sequenced by immunoSEQ multiplex PCR, and TCRdb holds only the in-frame ones, with some missing. The sample includes 100,000 to 150,000 clones, about 88% seen only once; the top ten take approximately 1.3%. The sequencing input was PBMCs. The receptors come from a young man in good health and CMV-seronegative.

This chain joins TRBV9 and TRBJ2-7, with 8 bases that match TRBD2. From germline, CDR1 is SGDLS and CDR2 YYNGEE. V shed 4 bases and J 4 bases; nucleotides not matched to a gene: 10. There are 15 residues in the CDR3. The CDR3 protein is CASSQAPSGSYEQYF. CDR3 nucleotides: TGTGCCAGCAGCCAAGCACCCAGCGGGAGTTACGAGCAGTACTTC.

This rearrangement joins TRBV5-1 to TRBJ1-2; maybe TRBD1 (6 bases). The V gene lost 0 bases and the J gene lost 5 bases, with 14 bases spanning the gap. Germline V gene sequence: CDR1 SGHRS, CDR2 YFSETQ. CDR3 length: 15 amino acids. CDR3 residues: CASSLDGGAGYGYTF. CDR3 nucleotides: TGCGCCAGCAGCTTGGATGGGGGGGCAGGTTATGGCTACACCTTC.

The CDR3 coding sequence is TGTGCCAGCAAGCTAATAGGGGACAGGAGCTTGGAGCAGTACTTC. It encodes CASKLIGDRSLEQYF. The V call is TRBV6-6, the J call TRBJ2-7; 8 positions match TRBD1. V lost 7 bases and J lost 7; bases outside the gene matches: 15. Germline V gives CDR1 MNHNY, CDR2 SVGAGI (reference sequence). This CDR3 has 15 residues.

V gene TRBV11-2 combines with J gene TRBJ1-1, with 7 bases lining up with TRBD1. CDR3 length: 16 amino acids. The germline gives CDR1 SGHAT, CDR2 FQNNGV. The junction had 7 bases not matched to a gene; V was cut back by 3 bases and J by 0 bases. The CDR3 DNA reads TGTGCCAGCAGCTTCCCCGGGACAGACATGAACACTGAAGCTTTCTTT. This encodes CASSFPGTDMNTEAFF.

The chain carries TRBV7-8 and TRBJ2-2; the D gene is possibly TRBD1 (5 bases). This CDR3 spans 16 amino acids. Trimming pared 2 bases from V and 4 bases from J, leaving 14 bases between. Germline V lookup: CDR1 SGHVS, CDR2 FQNEAQ. Here the CDR3 DNA reads TGTGCCAGCAGCTTATTGCCAGGGTCGGGCACCGGGGAGCTGTTTTTT. It yields the protein CASSLLPGSGTGELFF.

This rearrangement joins TRBV6-4 to TRBJ2-3; D perhaps matches TRBD2 (6 bases). This CDR3 is 14 amino acids long. Trimming shortened V by 4 bases and J by 0 bases, and 8 bases separated the two germline ends. Per the germline V gene, CDR1 is MRHNA and CDR2 is SNTAGT. The CDR3 loop is CASSVGTSTDTQYF. The CDR3 coding sequence is TGTGCCAGCAGTGTGGGGACTAGCACAGATACGCAGTATTTT.

The chain employs TRBV6-6 and TRBJ1-2; 7 nucleotides align to TRBD1. Germline V CDR1 and CDR2: MNHNY, SVGAGI (reference sequence). The length of the CDR3 is 13 residues. Trimming removed 8 bases from V and 1 base from J; junction bases left unmatched: 4. CDR3 protein: CASRDSYNYGYTF. CDR3 bases: TGTGCCAGCCGGGACAGCTATAACTATGGCTACACCTTC.

This chain links TRBV7-2 with TRBJ1-5; D is undetermined. Germline assignment: CDR1 SGHTA and CDR2 FQGNSA. The CDR3 sequence is 15 residues long. V dropped 1 base and J dropped 0 bases, with 7 bases sitting between them. CDR3 sequence: CASSLVGYSNQPQHF. The DNA of the CDR3 is TGTGCCAGCAGCTTAGTGGGCTATAGCAATCAGCCCCAGCATTTT.

This chain uses TRBV15 with TRBJ1-2; perhaps TRBD1 as D (6 bases). Looked up from germline, CDR1 is LNHNV and CDR2 is YYDKDF (reference sequence). Deletions cut 1 base from V and 2 bases from J, with 11 bases between. There are 15 residues in the CDR3. The CDR3 DNA sequence: TGTGCCACCAGCAGAGGCACAGGGTACAACTATGGCTACACCTTC. Its translation is CATSRGTGYNYGYTF. Full variable domain (missing parts from reference TRBV15 and TRBJ1-2): DAMVIQNPRYQVTQFGKPVTLSCSQTLNHNVMYWYQQKSSQAPKLLFHYYDKDFNNEADTPDNFQSRRPNTSFCFLDIRSPGLGDTAMYLCATSRGTGYNYGYTFGSGTRLTVV.

This clone was observed once. The V gene is TRBV4-3, the J gene TRBJ2-5; no clear D. V was shortened by 4 bases and J by 2 bases, with 17 bases between the two germline ends. From germline, CDR1 is LGHNA and CDR2 YSLEER. This CDR3 has 16 amino acids. CDR3 coding DNA: TGCGCCAGCAGCCCAGGATTTGGGCAGCCGCAAGAGACCCAGTACTTC. Protein: CASSPGFGQPQETQYF.